This T cell receptor beta chain was identified during a study of blood T cells in healthy people across ages. The authors ran a second PCR of about 7 to 12 cycles using a sample-barcoded 5' primer and a J-beta primer mix. TCRdb re-derived calls from the 5' RACE reads in MiXCR, one entry per CDR3 protein. This table has hundreds of thousands of distinct CDR3 sequences, roughly 49% appearing once. CDR1 is LGHNA and CDR2 is YSLEER in the germline V gene. The CDR3 extends over 16 amino acids. The gene calls are TRBV4-3 and TRBJ2-5; no firm D call. The DNA end is more similar to TRBJ2-7, so the J call may be wrong. The TCR was taken from a woman aged 60-75 years in good health. What was sequenced was blood. This CDR3 reads CASSQELPSPSYEQYF. The CDR3 DNA sequence: TGCGCCAGCAGCCAAGAGTTACCGTCCCCATCCTACGAGCAGTACTTC.